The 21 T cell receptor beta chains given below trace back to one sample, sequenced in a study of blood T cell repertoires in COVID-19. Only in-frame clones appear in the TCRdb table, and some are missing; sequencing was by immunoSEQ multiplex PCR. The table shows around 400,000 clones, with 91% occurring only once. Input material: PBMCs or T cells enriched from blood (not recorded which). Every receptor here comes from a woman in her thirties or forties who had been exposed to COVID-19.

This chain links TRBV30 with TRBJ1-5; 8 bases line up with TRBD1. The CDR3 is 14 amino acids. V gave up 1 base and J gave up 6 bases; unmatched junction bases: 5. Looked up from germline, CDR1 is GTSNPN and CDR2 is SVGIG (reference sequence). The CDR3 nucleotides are TGTGCCTGGAGTGGACAGGGGAAATTTCAGCCCCAGCATTTT. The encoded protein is CAWSGQGKFQPQHF.

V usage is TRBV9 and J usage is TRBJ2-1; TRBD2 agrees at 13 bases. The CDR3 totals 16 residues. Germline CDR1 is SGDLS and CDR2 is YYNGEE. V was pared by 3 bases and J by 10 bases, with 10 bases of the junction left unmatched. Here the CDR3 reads CASSAQLAGGSREQFF. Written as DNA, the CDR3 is TGTGCCAGCAGCGCCCAACTAGCGGGAGGGTCTCGGGAGCAGTTCTTC. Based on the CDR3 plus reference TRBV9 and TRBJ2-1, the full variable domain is DSGVTQTPKHLITATGQRVTLRCSPRSGDLSVYWYQQSLDQGLQFLIQYYNGEERAKGNILERFSAQQFPDLHSELNLSSLELGDSALYFCASSAQLAGGSREQFFGPGTRLTVL.

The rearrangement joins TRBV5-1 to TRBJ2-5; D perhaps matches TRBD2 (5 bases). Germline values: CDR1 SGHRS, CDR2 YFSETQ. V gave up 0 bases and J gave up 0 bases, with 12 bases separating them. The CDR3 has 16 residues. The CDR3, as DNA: TGCGCCAGCAGCTTGGGTAGGGAGCTGTACCAAGAGACCCAGTACTTC. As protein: CASSLGRELYQETQYF.

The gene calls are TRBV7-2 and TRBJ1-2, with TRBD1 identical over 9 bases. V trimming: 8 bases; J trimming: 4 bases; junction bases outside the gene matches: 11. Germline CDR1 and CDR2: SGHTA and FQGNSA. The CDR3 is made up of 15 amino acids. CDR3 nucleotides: TGTGCCAGCGGCACCAGCGGGACAGGGCTCTATGGCTACACCTTC. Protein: CASGTSGTGLYGYTF.

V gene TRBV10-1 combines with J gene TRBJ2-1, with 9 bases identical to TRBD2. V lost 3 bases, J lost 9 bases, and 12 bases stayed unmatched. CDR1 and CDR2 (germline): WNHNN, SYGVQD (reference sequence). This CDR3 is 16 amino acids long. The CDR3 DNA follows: TGCGCCAGCAGTGAATCAGCGGGGGGCTCCTCCGGTGAGCAGTTCTTC. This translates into CASSESAGGSSGEQFF.

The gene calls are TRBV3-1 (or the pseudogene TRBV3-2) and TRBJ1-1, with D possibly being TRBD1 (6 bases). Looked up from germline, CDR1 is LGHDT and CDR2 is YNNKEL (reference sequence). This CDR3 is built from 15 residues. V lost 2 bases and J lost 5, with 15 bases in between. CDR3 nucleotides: TGTGCCAGCAGCCAACAATTACAGGGAACGACTGAAGCTTTCTTT. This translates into CASSQQLQGTTEAFF.

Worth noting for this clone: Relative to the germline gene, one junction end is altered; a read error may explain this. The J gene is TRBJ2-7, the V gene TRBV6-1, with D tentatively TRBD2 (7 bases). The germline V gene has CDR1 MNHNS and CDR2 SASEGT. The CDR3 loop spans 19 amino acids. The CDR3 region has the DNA TGTGCCAGCAGTGTGTTAAGGTGGGGAGGGGGAGGTAGCTCCCACGAGCAGTACTTC. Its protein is CASSVLRWGGGGSSHEQYF.

The CDR3 region is CASSGLANTEAFF. The CDR3 DNA follows: TGTGCCAGCAGTGGATTAGCGAACACTGAAGCTTTCTTT. This chain joins TRBV2 and TRBJ1-1; D gene unclear. This CDR3 has 13 amino acids. Trimming shortened V by 4 bases and J by 1 base, and 7 bases separated the two germline ends. Germline CDR1 and CDR2: SNHLY and FYNNEI.

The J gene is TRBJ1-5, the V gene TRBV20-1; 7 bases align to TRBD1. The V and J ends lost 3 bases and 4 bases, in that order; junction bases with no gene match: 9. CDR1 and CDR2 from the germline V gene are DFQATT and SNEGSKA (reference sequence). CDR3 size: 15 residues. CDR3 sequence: CSASEGAPGNQPQHF. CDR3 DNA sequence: TGCAGTGCTAGTGAGGGGGCCCCGGGGAATCAGCCCCAGCATTTT.

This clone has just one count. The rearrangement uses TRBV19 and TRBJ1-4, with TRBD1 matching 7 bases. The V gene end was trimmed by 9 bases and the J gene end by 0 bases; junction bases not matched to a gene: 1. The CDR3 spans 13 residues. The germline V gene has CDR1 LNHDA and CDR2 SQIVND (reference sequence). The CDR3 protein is CASGTATNEKLFF. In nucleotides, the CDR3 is TGTGCCAGCGGGACAGCAACTAATGAAAAACTGTTTTTT.

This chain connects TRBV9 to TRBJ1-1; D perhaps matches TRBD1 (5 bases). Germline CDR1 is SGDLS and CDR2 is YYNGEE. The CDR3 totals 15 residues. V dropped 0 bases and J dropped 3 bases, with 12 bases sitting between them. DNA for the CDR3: TGTGCCAGCAGCGTAGATTGGGGAGGGGACACTGAAGCTTTCTTT. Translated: CASSVDWGGDTEAFF.

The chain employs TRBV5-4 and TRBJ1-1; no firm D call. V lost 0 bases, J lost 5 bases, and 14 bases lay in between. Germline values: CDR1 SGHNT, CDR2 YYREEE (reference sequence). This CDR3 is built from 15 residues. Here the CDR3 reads CASSLAARGGTEAFF. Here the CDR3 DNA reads TGTGCCAGCAGCTTGGCCGCGCGGGGAGGGACTGAAGCTTTCTTT.

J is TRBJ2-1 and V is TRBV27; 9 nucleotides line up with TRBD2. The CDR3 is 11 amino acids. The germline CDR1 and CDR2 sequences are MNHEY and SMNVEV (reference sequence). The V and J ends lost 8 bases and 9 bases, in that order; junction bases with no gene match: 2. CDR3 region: CASRTSVEQFF. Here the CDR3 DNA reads TGTGCCAGCCGGACTAGCGTTGAGCAGTTCTTC.

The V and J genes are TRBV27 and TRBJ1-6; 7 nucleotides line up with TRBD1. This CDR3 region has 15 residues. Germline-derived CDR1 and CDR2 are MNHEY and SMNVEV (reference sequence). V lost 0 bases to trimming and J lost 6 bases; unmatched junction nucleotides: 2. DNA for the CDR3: TGTGCCAGCAGTTTATCGGGGACAGTTAATTCACCCCTCCACTTT. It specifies CASSLSGTVNSPLHF.

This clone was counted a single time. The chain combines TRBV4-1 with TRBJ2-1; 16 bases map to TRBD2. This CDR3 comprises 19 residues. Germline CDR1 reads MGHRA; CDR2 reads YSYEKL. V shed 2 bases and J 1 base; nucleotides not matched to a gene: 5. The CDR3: CASSQRGLAGGPSYNEQFF. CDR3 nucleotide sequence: TGCGCCAGCAGCCAAAGGGGACTAGCGGGAGGGCCGTCCTACAATGAGCAGTTCTTC.

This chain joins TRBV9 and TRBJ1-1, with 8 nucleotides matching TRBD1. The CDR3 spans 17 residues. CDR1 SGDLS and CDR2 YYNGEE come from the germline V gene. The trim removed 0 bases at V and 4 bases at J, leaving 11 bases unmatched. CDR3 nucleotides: TGTGCCAGCAGCGTAGACCCACCAGGGGGCGTGAGCACTGAAGCTTTCTTT. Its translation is CASSVDPPGGVSTEAFF.

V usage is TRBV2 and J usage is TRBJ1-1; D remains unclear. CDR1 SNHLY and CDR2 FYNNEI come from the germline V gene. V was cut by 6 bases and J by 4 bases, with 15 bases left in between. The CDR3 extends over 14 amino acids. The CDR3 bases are TGTGCCAGCAGGGTGGTGTCTAGTAGCACTGAAGCTTTCTTT. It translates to CASRVVSSSTEAFF.

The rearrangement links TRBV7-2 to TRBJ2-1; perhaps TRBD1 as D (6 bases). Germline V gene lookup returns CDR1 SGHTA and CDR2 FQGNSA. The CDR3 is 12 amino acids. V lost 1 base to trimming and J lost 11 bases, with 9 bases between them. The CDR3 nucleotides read TGTGCCAGCAGCTTAGTCGGGACACAGCAGTTCTTC. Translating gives CASSLVGTQQFF.

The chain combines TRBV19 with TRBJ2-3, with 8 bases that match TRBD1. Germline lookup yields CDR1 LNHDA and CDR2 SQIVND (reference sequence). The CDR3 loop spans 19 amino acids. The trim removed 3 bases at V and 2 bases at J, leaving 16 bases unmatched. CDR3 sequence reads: CASSMTPATGEGVTDTQYF. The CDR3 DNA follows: TGTGCCAGTAGTATGACCCCAGCGACAGGGGAAGGGGTCACAGATACGCAGTATTTT.

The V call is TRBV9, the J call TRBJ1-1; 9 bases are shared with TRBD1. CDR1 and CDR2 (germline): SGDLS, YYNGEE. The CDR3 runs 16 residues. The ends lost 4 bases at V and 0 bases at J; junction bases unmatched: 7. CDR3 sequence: CASSPRGDRVNTEAFF. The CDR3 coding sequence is TGTGCCAGCAGCCCAAGAGGGGACAGGGTGAACACTGAAGCTTTCTTT.

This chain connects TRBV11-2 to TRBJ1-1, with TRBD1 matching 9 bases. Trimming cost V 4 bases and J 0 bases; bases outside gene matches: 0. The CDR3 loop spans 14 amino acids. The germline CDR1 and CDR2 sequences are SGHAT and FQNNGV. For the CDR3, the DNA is TGTGCCAGCAGCTGGGACAGGGTGAACACTGAAGCTTTCTTT. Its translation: CASSWDRVNTEAFF.